This is a list of T cell receptor beta chains from one sample in a study of T cells after yellow fever vaccination. TCRdb reprocessed the 5' RACE reads via MiXCR and lists one record per CDR3 protein. The profile shows about 160,000 distinct CDR3 sequences, approximately 6.8% of them singletons. This specimen was CD4+ T cells sorted from PBMCs, taken 5 days after the first yellow fever vaccination. These receptors were taken from a man between 18 and 29 years old who received the YFV17D yellow fever vaccine. CDR3s include the opening cysteine and the closing phenylalanine or tryptophan. D genes are given only for firm matches. The size field is filled for only some rows; it gives once, few, many or a size class.

j_call v_call clone_size d_call cdr3_nt cdr3_aa
TRBJ2-3 TRBV12-3/TRBV12-4 many TRBD1 TGTGCCAGCAGTTTAGACAGGGGGCACACAGATACGCAGTATTTT CASSLDRGHTDTQYF
TRBJ1-6 TRBV6-5 . . TGTGCCAGCAGAGAGTCTACAGGGACCCTCCACTTT CASRESTGTLHF
TRBJ2-6 TRBV18 . . TGTGCCAGCTCACCAACTGGGGCCAACGTCCTGACTTTC CASSPTGANVLTF
TRBJ2-2 TRBV5-4 . TRBD1 TGTGCCAGCAGCTTGGTTGACAGGGGGAACACCGGGGAGCTGTTTTTT CASSLVDRGNTGELFF
TRBJ2-3 TRBV10-3 few . TGTGCCATCAGCGCTGGAGATACGCAGTATTTT CAISAGDTQYF
TRBJ1-1 TRBV10-3 . . TGTGCCATCAGTGAAAGGAGTGAAGCTTTCTTT CAISERSEAFF
TRBJ1-5 TRBV28 many TRBD1 TGTGCCAGCAGTTTTCCCTTGGGACAGGGTATTCAGCCCCAGCATTTT CASSFPLGQGIQPQHF
TRBJ2-3 TRBV7-2 many TRBD2 TGTGCCAGCAGCCTGGGACTAGCGGGGGGCGGAGATACGCAGTATTTT CASSLGLAGGGDTQYF
TRBJ2-7 TRBV6-5 few . TGTGCCAGCAGTTACTCGTCTGGGCGCTACGAGCAGTACTTC CASSYSSGRYEQYF
TRBJ2-5 TRBV25-1 many . TGTGCCAGCAGCGTACGGGGTATGGAGACCCAGTACTTC CASSVRGMETQYF
TRBJ2-7 TRBV7-2 many TRBD1 TGTGCCAGCAGCTTGGACAGGGCCTACCTGTGGGAGCAGTACTTC CASSLDRAYLWEQYF
TRBJ2-1 TRBV2 many TRBD1 TGTGCCAGCAGTGGGCAGGGGGCGATCGATGAGCAGTTCTTC CASSGQGAIDEQFF
TRBJ2-1 TRBV2 few TRBD2 TGTGCCAGCCTGGGGTCTAGCGGGGACAGTGAGCAGTTCTTC CASLGSSGDSEQFF
TRBJ1-4 TRBV7-2 many . TGTGCCAGCAGCTTCACAGGAGAAAAACTGTTTTTT CASSFTGEKLFF
TRBJ2-1 TRBV5-1 few TRBD2 TGCGCCAGCAGCTTTAGCGGGGGGGCCAATGAGCAGTTCTTC CASSFSGGANEQFF
TRBJ2-1 TRBV5-1 . TRBD2 TGCGCCAGCAGCTTGTCCATCGGGGGGTACAATGAGCAGTTCTTC CASSLSIGGYNEQFF
TRBJ1-1 TRBV20-1 few . TGCAGTGCTAGAGGGGGCGGGGGGGAGGACACTGAAGCTTTCTTT CSARGGGGEDTEAFF
TRBJ1-5 TRBV24-1 . . TGTGCCACCACTTCAGGGGACCATCAGCCCCAGCATTTT CATTSGDHQPQHF
TRBJ2-3 TRBV6-4 many . TGTGCCAGCAGCCGAACAATCCTAGATACGCAGTATTTT CASSRTILDTQYF